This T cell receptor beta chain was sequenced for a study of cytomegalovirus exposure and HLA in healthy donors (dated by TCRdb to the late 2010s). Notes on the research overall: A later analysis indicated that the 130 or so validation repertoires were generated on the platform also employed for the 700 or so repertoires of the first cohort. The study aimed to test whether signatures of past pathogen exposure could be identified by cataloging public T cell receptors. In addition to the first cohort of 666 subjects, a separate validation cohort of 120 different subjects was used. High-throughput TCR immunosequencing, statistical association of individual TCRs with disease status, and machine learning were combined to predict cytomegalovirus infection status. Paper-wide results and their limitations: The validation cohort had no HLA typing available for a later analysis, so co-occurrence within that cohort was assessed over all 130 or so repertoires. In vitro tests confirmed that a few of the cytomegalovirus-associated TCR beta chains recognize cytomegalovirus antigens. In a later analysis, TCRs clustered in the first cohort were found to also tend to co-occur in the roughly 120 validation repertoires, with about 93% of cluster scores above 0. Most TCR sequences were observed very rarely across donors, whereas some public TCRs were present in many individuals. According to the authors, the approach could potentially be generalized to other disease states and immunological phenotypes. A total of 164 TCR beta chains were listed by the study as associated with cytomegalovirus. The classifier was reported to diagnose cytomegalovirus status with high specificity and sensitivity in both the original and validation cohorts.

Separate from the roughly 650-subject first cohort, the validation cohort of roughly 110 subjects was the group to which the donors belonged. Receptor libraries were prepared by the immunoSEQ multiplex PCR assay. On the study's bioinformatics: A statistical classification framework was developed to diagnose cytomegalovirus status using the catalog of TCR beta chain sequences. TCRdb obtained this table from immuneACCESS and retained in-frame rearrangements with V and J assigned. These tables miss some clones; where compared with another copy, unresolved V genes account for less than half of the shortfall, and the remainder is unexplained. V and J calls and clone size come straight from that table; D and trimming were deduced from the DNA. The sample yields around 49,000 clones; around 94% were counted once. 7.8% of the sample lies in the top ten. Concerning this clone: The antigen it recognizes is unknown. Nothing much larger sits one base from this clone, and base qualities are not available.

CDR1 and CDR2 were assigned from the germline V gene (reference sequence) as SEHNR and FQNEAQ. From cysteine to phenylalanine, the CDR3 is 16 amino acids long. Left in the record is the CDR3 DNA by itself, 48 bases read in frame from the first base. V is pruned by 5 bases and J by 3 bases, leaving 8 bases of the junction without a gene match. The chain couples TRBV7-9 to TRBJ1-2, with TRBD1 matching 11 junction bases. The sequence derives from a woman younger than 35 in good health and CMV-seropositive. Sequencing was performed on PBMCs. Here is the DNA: TGTGCCAGCAGCGCACAACCGGGACAGGGGGACTATGGCTACACCTTC. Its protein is CASSAQPGQGDYGYTF.